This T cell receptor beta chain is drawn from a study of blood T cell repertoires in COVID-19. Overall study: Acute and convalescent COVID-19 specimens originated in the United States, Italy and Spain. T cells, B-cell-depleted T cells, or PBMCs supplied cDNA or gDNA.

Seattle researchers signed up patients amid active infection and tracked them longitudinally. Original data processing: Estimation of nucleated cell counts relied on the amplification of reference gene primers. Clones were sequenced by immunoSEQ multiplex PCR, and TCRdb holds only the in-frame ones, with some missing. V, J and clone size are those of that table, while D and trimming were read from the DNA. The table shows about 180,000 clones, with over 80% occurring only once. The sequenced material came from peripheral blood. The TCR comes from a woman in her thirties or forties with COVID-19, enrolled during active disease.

This chain's CDR3 is CASSLRGNGYNEQFF. The DNA for the CDR3 is TGTGCCAGCAGTTTAAGAGGTAACGGCTACAATGAGCAGTTCTTC. This chain uses TRBV27 with TRBJ2-1; D is unresolved. The germline CDR1 and CDR2 sequences are MNHEY and SMNVEV (reference sequence). The CDR3 covers 15 residues. Trimming removed 2 bases from V and 3 bases from J, with 11 bases in between.